This TCR beta chain is from a study of cytomegalovirus exposure and HLA in healthy donors. The table came from immunoSEQ multiplex PCR; TCRdb's copy has only in-frame clones and leaves some out. The table records about 160,000 clones, roughly 96% of them present only once. V lost 2 bases and J 2 bases, leaving 5 bases between the germline ends. The V gene's germline CDR1 is SGHDT and CDR2 YYEEEE. The CDR3 runs 13 residues. The specimen was PBMCs. This chain joins TRBV5-6 and TRBJ1-5; D not certain. This clonotype originated in a woman under 30 in good health and CMV-seronegative. CDR3 region: CASSFSGNQPQHF. CDR3 bases: TGTGCCAGCAGCTTTTCGGGCAATCAGCCCCAGCATTTT.